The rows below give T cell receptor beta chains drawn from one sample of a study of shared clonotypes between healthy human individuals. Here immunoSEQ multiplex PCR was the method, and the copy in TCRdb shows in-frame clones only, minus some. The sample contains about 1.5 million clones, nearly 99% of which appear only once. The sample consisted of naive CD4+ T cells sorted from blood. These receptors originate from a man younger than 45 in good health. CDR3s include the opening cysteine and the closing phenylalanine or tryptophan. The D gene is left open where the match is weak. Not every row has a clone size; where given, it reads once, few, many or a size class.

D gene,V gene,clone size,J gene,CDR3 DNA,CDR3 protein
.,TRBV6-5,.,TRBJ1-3,TGTGCCGGAGAGCGGACGGACTCTGGAAACACCATATATTTT,CAGERTDSGNTIYF
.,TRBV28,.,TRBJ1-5,TGTGCCAGCAGTTTAAGGCAGAGCAATCAGCCCCAGCATTTT,CASSLRQSNQPQHF
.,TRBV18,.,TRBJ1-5,TGTGCCAGCTCACCAGCACCCACTCTCCCCTTAGGACAGCGAAATCAGCCCCAGCATTTT,CASSPAPTLPLGQRNQPQHF
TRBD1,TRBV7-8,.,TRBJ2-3,TGTGCCAGCAGCTTAGGCCCAGGGGGTACAGATACGCAGTATTTT,CASSLGPGGTDTQYF
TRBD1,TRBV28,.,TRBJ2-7,TGTGCCAGCAGTGTCCTGGGACAGGGATCTTCCGAGCAGTACTTC,CASSVLGQGSSEQYF
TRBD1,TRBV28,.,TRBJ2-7,TGTGCCAGCAGGTATGGGGACAGAAACTACGAGCAGTACTTC,CASRYGDRNYEQYF
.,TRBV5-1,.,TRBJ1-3,TGCGCCAGCAGCGAGCAGGGACTACCTGGAAACACCATATATTTT,CASSEQGLPGNTIYF
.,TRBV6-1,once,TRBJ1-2,TGTGCCAGCAGTGTCACGGATAGCGACTATGGCTACACCTTC,CASSVTDSDYGYTF
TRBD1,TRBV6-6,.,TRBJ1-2,TGTGCCAGCAGCCCGGGGACAGTTACTAACTATGGCTACACCTTC,CASSPGTVTNYGYTF
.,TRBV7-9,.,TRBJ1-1,TGTGCCAGCAGCTTTAGTCAAGTTGAAGCTTTCTTT,CASSFSQVEAFF
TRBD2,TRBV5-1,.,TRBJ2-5,TGCGCCAGCAGCATAGGGACTAGCGGGAGGGGTGTGGAGACCCAGTACTTC,CASSIGTSGRGVETQYF
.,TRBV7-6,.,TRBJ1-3,TGTGCCAGCAGCTCCGCTAGGGCAGGGCTCGGAAACACCATATATTTT,CASSSARAGLGNTIYF
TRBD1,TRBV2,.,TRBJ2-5,TGTGCCAGCTGCAGGGGGCGGTACCAAGAGACCCAGTACTTC,CASCRGRYQETQYF
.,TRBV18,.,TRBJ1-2,TGTGCCAGCTCGGAAACCGGGACACAAGCTAACTATGGCTACACCTTC,CASSETGTQANYGYTF
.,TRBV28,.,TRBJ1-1,TGTGCCACCCGGCTGGCCCGTGGTAGCACTGAAGCTTTCTTT,CATRLARGSTEAFF
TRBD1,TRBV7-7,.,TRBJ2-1,TGTGCTAGCAGCTTGGACAGGGACTACAATGAGCAGTTCTTC,CASSLDRDYNEQFF
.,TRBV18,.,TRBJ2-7,TGTGCCAGCTCACCGAGAGGGCCCAGTTACGAGCAGTACTTC,CASSPRGPSYEQYF
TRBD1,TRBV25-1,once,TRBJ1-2,TGTGCCAGCAGTGAAATGGGACAGGGGGCGTTTATTCGCTACACCTTC,CASSEMGQGAFIRYTF
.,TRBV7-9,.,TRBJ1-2,TGTGCCAGCAGCTTAGATATAGTTTCCCCGGTGGGAGGCTACACCTTC,CASSLDIVSPVGGYTF
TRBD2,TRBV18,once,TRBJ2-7,TGTGCCAGCTCACCACCGGTCGGGAGGGCCCCCTCCTACGAGCAGTACTTC,CASSPPVGRAPSYEQYF
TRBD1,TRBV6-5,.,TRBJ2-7,TGTGCCAGCAGCTCCGACAGGGGGCACAATCTGGGGCAGTACTTC,CASSSDRGHNLGQYF
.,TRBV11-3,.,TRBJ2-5,TGTGCCAGCAGTCGTCTGCCCTTGGAGACCCAGTACTTC,CASSRLPLETQYF
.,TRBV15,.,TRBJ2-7,TGTGCCACCAGCAGAGATCAATACAGGTCCCACGAGCAGTACTTC,CATSRDQYRSHEQYF
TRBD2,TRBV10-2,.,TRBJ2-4,TGCGCCAGCAGTGATCGGTTGGGACTAGCGGGAGAGAAAGCCAAAAACATTCAGTACTTC,CASSDRLGLAGEKAKNIQYF
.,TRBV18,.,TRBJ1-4,TGTGCCAGCTCAGCGGGTCAGAGGCAAAAACTGTTTTTT,CASSAGQRQKLFF
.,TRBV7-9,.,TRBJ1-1,TGTGCCAGCAGCTTAGTCCCCCATGACACTGAAGCTTTCTTT,CASSLVPHDTEAFF
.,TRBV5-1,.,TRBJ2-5,TGCGCCAGCAGCTCCGGGACCTCCCGGGAGACCCAGTACTTC,CASSSGTSRETQYF
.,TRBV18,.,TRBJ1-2,TGTGCCAGCTCACCCGTCGGGGTCTTAGGCTACACCTTC,CASSPVGVLGYTF
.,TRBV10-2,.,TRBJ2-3,TGCGCCAGCGGAGGCCGGAGGGACAGCTACACAGATACGCAGTATTTT,CASGGRRDSYTDTQYF
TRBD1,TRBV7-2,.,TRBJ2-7,TGTGCCAGCAGCCCAGGGACAGGGGGTTACGAGCAGTACTTC,CASSPGTGGYEQYF
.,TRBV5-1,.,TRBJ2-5,TGCGCCAGCAGCTTGGCTCATTTGGACAGCCGAAAAGAGACCCAGTACTTC,CASSLAHLDSRKETQYF
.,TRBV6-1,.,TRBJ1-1,TGTGCCAGCAGTGGGGTTCTGAACACTGAAGCTTTCTTT,CASSGVLNTEAFF
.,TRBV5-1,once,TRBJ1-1,TGCGCCAGCAGCTTGGGGGACCGGCTTGAAGCTTTCTTT,CASSLGDRLEAFF
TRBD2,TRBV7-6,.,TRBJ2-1,TGTGCCAGCAGCGGCGTTGTAGGTAGCGGGAGCTCCTACAATGAGCAGTTCTTC,CASSGVVGSGSSYNEQFF
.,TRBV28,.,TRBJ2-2,TGTGCCAGCAGTTTGCGGGGCAGGGCGAACACCGGGGAGCTGTTTTTT,CASSLRGRANTGELFF
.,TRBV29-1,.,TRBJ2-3,TGCAGCGTTGTATGGGGGGCCGCAGATACGCAGTATTTT,CSVVWGAADTQYF
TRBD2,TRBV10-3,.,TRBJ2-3,TGTGCCATCAGTGCCGGGACTAGCGGGAGAACAGATACGCAGTATTTT,CAISAGTSGRTDTQYF
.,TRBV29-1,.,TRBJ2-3,TGCAGCGTGACCCCAGCGACAGATACGCAGTATTTT,CSVTPATDTQYF
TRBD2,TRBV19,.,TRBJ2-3,TGTGCCAGTACTCTGGCTAGCGGGAGGACAGATACGCAGTATTTT,CASTLASGRTDTQYF
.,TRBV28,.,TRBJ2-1,TGTGCCAGCAGTTTCGGGCCTACCTACAATGAGCAGTTCTTC,CASSFGPTYNEQFF
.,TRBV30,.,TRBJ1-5,TGTGCCTGGAGTGTACAAGTGGTGGGGACCCAGCATTTT,CAWSVQVVGTQHF